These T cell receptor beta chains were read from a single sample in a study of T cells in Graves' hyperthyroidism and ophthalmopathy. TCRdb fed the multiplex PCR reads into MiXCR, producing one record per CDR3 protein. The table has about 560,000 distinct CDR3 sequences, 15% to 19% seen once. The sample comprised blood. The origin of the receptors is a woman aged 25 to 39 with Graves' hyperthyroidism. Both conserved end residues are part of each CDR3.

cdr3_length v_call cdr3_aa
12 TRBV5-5 CASSLLADVQYF
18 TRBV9 CASSVSGGGDYGTDTQYF
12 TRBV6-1 CATSREDQPQHF
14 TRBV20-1 CSAQDRDSNNEQFF
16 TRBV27 CASSLEAGLAEYEQYF
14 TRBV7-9 CASSLGGDGTEAFF
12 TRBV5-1 CASSVTAEKQFF
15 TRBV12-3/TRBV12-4 CASSFGRYSNQPQHF
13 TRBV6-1 CASRMDRGYEQYF
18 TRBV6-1 CASSEIGDGTFSNQPQHF
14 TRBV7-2 CASSPGQVNSPLHF
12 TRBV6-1 CASGGFRQPQHF
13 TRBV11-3 CASSRDLGGEQYF
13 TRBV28 CASRGTVKNIQYF
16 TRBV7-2 CASSLVPGLSTDTQYF
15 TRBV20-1 CSASLDRTVAHEQYF
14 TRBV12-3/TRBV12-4 CASSPPGGGNIQYF
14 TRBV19 CASGLQGRNQPQHF
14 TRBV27 CASSGYQGYNEQFF
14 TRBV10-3 CAISLTGMTDTQYF
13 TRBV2 CASRGQDNYGYTF
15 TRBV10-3 CAISEQGGKLNEQFF
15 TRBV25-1 CASSGSGGLSDTQYF
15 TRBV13 CASSLGDRNNQPQHF
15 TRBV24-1 CATSDSTGGNQPQHF
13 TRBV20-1 CSAMASFADTQYF
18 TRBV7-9 CASSPRGQNRATNEKLFF
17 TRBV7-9 CASSSTSPRDLNEKLFF